Given below is one T cell receptor beta chain in context. Its cognate antigen is unknown. V was clipped by 4 bases and J by 15 bases, with 19 bases between them. Germline values: CDR1 SEHNR, CDR2 FQNEAQ (reference sequence). The CDR3 runs to 13 residues. This sample was taken from a study of cytotoxic CD8 clonotypes in ibrutinib-treated CLL. Overall study context: Of a cohort that held 11 relapsed/refractory and around 16 treatment-naive patients, about 18 were IGHV unmutated.

The repertoire was sequenced with immunoSEQ multiplex PCR; TCRdb's copy has only in-frame clones and lacks some. The profile shows a few hundred thousand clones, 70% of them singletons. Study results and caveats: Public clonotypes were seen rarely and were contracted or stable on treatment. Baseline levels were approached again at progression, after clonality had risen at ibrutinib response.

The receptor comes from a human donor with chronic lymphocytic leukemia. The gene calls are TRBV7-9 and TRBJ2-1, with a tentative D call TRBD1 (6 bases). The sequences come from PBMCs, collected after 24 months of ibrutinib treatment. CDR3 residues: CASSSGTPDFRFF. As DNA, the CDR3 is TGTGCCAGCAGCTCGGGGACACCCGATTTTAGGTTCTTC.